The 22 T cell receptor beta chains reported below all come from one sample, sequenced in a study of T cells in Graves' hyperthyroidism and ophthalmopathy. Template material for amplifying TCR beta CDR3 regions consisted of RNA transcripts. With the HTBI primer set, the TCR CDR3 went through a first round of RT-PCR. TCRdb re-analysed the multiplex PCR reads in MiXCR, keeping a single row per CDR3 protein. This table has a few hundred thousand distinct CDR3 sequences, about 13% appearing once. Sequencing was done on a sample of blood. Source of these receptors: a woman in her late teens or twenties with Graves' hyperthyroidism.

This clonotype was seen many times. The V call is TRBV2, the J call TRBJ1-1; D remains unclear. V lost 4 bases, J lost 1 base, and 13 bases lay in between. Germline V gives CDR1 SNHLY, CDR2 FYNNEI. The CDR3 is 15 amino acids. The DNA of the CDR3 is TGTGCCAGCAGTGCGGGTATGGCCGGGAACACTGAAGCTTTCTTT. Translation: CASSAGMAGNTEAFF.

This clonotype was recorded at least ten times. The chain couples TRBV7-2 to TRBJ2-1, with 8 bases fitting TRBD1. V dropped 5 bases and J dropped 3; count of bases not matched to a gene: 9. CDR3 size: 16 residues. From germline, CDR1 is SGHTA and CDR2 FQGNSA. The CDR3 region is CASSLTGGAVYNEQFF. The CDR3 bases are TGTGCCAGCAGCCTAACAGGGGGAGCCGTCTACAATGAGCAGTTCTTC.

This clonotype was observed at least ten times. The chain links TRBV30 to TRBJ2-3; TRBD1 might be the D (5 bases). CDR3 length: 13 residues. The V gene lost 3 bases and the J gene lost 0 bases, with 7 bases spanning the gap. Germline CDR1 is GTSNPN and CDR2 is SVGIG (reference sequence). The CDR3 reads CAWRTASTDTQYF. The CDR3 nucleotides are TGTGCCTGGAGGACAGCTAGCACAGATACGCAGTATTTT.

This clonotype has more than one count but fewer than ten. J is TRBJ2-2 and V is TRBV6-1; 9 bases align to TRBD2. This CDR3 region has 16 residues. Per germline, CDR1 MNHNS and CDR2 SASEGT. The ends lost 6 bases at V and 4 bases at J; junction bases unmatched: 9. The CDR3 loop is CASSKPSGIGTGELFF. As DNA, the CDR3 is TGTGCCAGCAGCAAACCTAGCGGGATCGGCACCGGGGAGCTGTTTTTT.

This clonotype was detected many times. The chain is built from TRBV28 and TRBJ2-1; 12 bases match TRBD2. Trimming cost V 5 bases and J 6 bases; bases outside gene matches: 14. The CDR3 spans 18 residues. CDR1 is MDHEN and CDR2 is SYDVKM in the germline V gene. The CDR3 sequence: CASSPTSGSFSEVNEQFF. The CDR3 DNA reads TGTGCCAGCAGTCCGACTAGCGGGAGTTTCTCCGAAGTCAATGAGCAGTTCTTC.

This clonotype was detected only a few times. This chain uses TRBV20-1 with TRBJ2-7; no reliable D call. There are 12 residues in the CDR3. Deletions cut 3 bases from V and 4 bases from J, with 10 bases between. Germline values: CDR1 DFQATT, CDR2 SNEGSKA (reference sequence). This CDR3 is CSASAAEYEQYF. The CDR3 bases are TGCAGTGCTAGTGCCGCGGAGTACGAGCAGTACTTC.

This clonotype was counted at least ten times. J is TRBJ2-7 and V is TRBV3-1; D may be TRBD2 (5 bases). Between the trimmed V and J ends, which lost 0 bases and 7 bases, there was a span of 16 bases. This CDR3 is 15 amino acids long. Germline CDR1 LGHDT, CDR2 YNNKEL (reference sequence). CDR3 DNA: TGTGCCAGCAGCCAAGAGGGGAAGCGGCCTCGGGAGCAGTACTTC. It specifies CASSQEGKRPREQYF.

This clonotype was counted between two and nine times. This chain joins TRBV28 and TRBJ2-7, with D unresolved. The end of the DNA aligns better with TRBJ2-1, so the J call may be wrong. Germline loops: CDR1 MDHEN, CDR2 SYDVKM. CDR3 length: 12 residues. The DNA for the CDR3 is TGTGCCAGCAGAAGCAGTTCCTACGAGCAGTTCTTC. Its protein is CASRSSSYEQFF.

This clonotype showed up just a few times. The chain joins TRBV5-1 to TRBJ2-2; 13 nucleotides match TRBD2. Germline V CDR1 and CDR2: SGHRS, YFSETQ. The ends lost 0 bases at V and 6 bases at J; junction bases unmatched: 5. The length of the CDR3 is 17 residues. The CDR3 is CASSLAGTSGKAGELFF. CDR3 sequence (DNA): TGCGCCAGCAGCTTGGCCGGGACTAGCGGGAAGGCCGGGGAGCTGTTTTTT.

The J gene is TRBJ2-4, the V gene TRBV7-2; D is ambiguous. From germline, CDR1 is SGHTA and CDR2 FQGNSA. The CDR3 covers 14 residues. V lost 1 base and J lost 0, with 4 bases in between. CDR3 bases: TGTGCCAGCAGCTTAGAACTAGCCAAAAACATTCAGTACTTC. This translates into CASSLELAKNIQYF.

The sample holds many counts of this clonotype. V and J are TRBV28 and TRBJ1-3, with TRBD1 matching 8 bases. CDR1 is MDHEN and CDR2 is SYDVKM in the germline V gene. CDR3 size: 16 residues. V gave up 6 bases and J gave up 4 bases; unmatched junction bases: 11. The DNA of the CDR3 is TGTGCCAGCAGAACCAACAGGGGGGGATCGGGAAACACCATATATTTT. It yields the protein CASRTNRGGSGNTIYF.

This clonotype was detected ten times or more. The chain has TRBV7-9 and TRBJ2-7, with D unclear. V gave up 2 bases and J gave up 3 bases, with 11 bases separating them. The CDR3 contains 14 residues. From germline, CDR1 is SEHNR and CDR2 FQNEAQ (reference sequence). The CDR3 sequence: CASSLYPSVYEQYF. The CDR3 nucleotides read TGTGCCAGCAGCTTATACCCGTCCGTCTACGAGCAGTACTTC.

V gene TRBV18 combines with J gene TRBJ1-3; D is perhaps TRBD1 (5 bases). V was cut by 3 bases and J by 0 bases, with 15 bases left in between. The CDR3 spans 17 residues. The germline V gene encodes CDR1 KGHSH and CDR2 LQKENI. The CDR3 reads CASSPGAARDSGNTIYF. The CDR3 DNA follows: TGTGCCAGCTCACCCGGGGCTGCACGAGACTCTGGAAACACCATATATTTT. The variable domain in full, with the rest retrieved from reference TRBV18 and TRBJ1-3, is NAGVMQNPRHLVRRRGQEARLRCSPMKGHSHVYWYRQLPEEGLKFMVYLQKENIIDESGMPKERFSAEFPKEGPSILRIQQVVRGDSAAYFCASSPGAARDSGNTIYFGEGSWLTVV.

This clonotype was seen many times. The chain carries TRBV28 and TRBJ1-2; D is uncertain. The CDR3 spans 17 residues. V was trimmed by 3 bases and J by 1 base, leaving 18 bases between them. Germline CDR1 and CDR2: MDHEN and SYDVKM. CDR3 DNA sequence: TGTGCCAGCAGTTTCAATCAGATAATATCTTTTAACTATGGCTACACCTTC. It encodes CASSFNQIISFNYGYTF.

This clonotype was counted many times. The V gene is TRBV27, the J gene TRBJ2-6; no clear D. CDR1 MNHEY and CDR2 SMNVEV come from the germline V gene (reference sequence). This CDR3 comprises 15 residues. V lost 0 bases and J lost 3, with 6 bases in between. CDR3 bases: TGTGCCAGCAGTTTATCGGCAAATGGGGCCAACGTCCTGACTTTC. It translates to CASSLSANGANVLTF.

This clonotype showed up many times. V is TRBV7-2 and J is TRBJ2-3; 11 bases match TRBD2. V lost 2 bases to trimming and J lost 3 bases; unmatched junction nucleotides: 7. This CDR3 region has 17 residues. CDR1 is SGHTA, CDR2 FQGNSA, per germline. The CDR3 protein is CASSLSASGRSTDTQYF. The CDR3 DNA reads as TGTGCCAGCAGCTTAAGTGCTAGCGGGAGGTCAACAGATACGCAGTATTTT.

This clonotype was observed at least ten times. V and J are TRBV9 and TRBJ2-7; D unresolved. Trimming shortened V by 3 bases and J by 5 bases, and 15 bases separated the two germline ends. CDR1 is SGDLS, CDR2 YYNGEE, per germline. The CDR3 totals 14 residues. The DNA for the CDR3 is TGTGCCAGCAGCGCTGGAACGGTCCCCCACGAGCAGTACTTC. This translates into CASSAGTVPHEQYF.

This clonotype has only a few counts. The chain recombines TRBV9 with TRBJ2-1; unclear D gene. The CDR3 length is 16 residues. Germline lookup yields CDR1 SGDLS and CDR2 YYNGEE. The germline V and J ends were trimmed by 3 bases and 0 bases, with 13 bases remaining between them. The CDR3 nucleotides are TGTGCCAGCAGCGAACCCGACACGACCTCCTACAATGAGCAGTTCTTC. Translating it yields CASSEPDTTSYNEQFF. The whole variable domain, remainder taken from reference TRBV9 and TRBJ2-1, is DSGVTQTPKHLITATGQRVTLRCSPRSGDLSVYWYQQSLDQGLQFLIQYYNGEERAKGNILERFSAQQFPDLHSELNLSSLELGDSALYFCASSEPDTTSYNEQFFGPGTRLTVL.

The V and J genes are TRBV20-1 and TRBJ2-7; 13 nucleotides align to TRBD2. This CDR3 has 16 residues. Germline CDR1 is DFQATT and CDR2 is SNEGSKA (reference sequence). With 6 bases clipped from V and 1 base from J, the junction kept 9 bases outside the gene matches. CDR3 protein: CSARGLAGAVSYEQYF. The CDR3 DNA reads TGCAGTGCCCGAGGACTAGCGGGAGCGGTATCCTACGAGCAGTACTTC.

This clonotype appeared many times. The chain carries TRBV2 and TRBJ1-5, with no clear D. V dropped 6 bases and J dropped 0 bases, with 6 bases sitting between them. The CDR3 has 13 residues. Germline-derived CDR1 and CDR2 are SNHLY and FYNNEI. The chain's CDR3 is CASSANSNQPQHF. The CDR3 DNA reads as TGTGCCAGCAGCGCGAATAGCAATCAGCCCCAGCATTTT.

This clonotype was counted ten times or more. The rearrangement joins TRBV5-1 to TRBJ2-5, with D uncertain. The CDR3 totals 14 residues. With 4 bases removed from V and 5 bases from J, the gap between germline ends came to 15 bases. From germline, CDR1 is SGHRS and CDR2 YFSETQ. Written as DNA, the CDR3 is TGCGCCAGCAGCCGATCCAGTAGTCGTGAGACCCAGTACTTC. Protein product: CASSRSSSRETQYF.

The chain recombines TRBV7-3 with TRBJ2-1, with D uncertain. In germline, CDR1 is SGHTA, CDR2 FQGTGA. Trimming cost V 2 bases and J 4 bases, with 12 bases left between them. The length of the CDR3 is 15 residues. This CDR3 reads CASSLASPPYNEQFF. The CDR3 DNA sequence: TGTGCCAGCAGCTTAGCTTCTCCCCCTTACAATGAGCAGTTCTTC.